The 24 T cell receptor beta chains listed next were all sequenced from one sample in a study of T cell repertoires and HLA-DP antigens. Clones were read by immunoSEQ multiplex PCR, and TCRdb kept only the in-frame ones, dropping some. The data contain approximately 110,000 clones, around 92% of them seen just once; the ten biggest clones take up about 0.3%. Antigens for these TCRs are unknown. The specimen was CD4+ T cells from PBMCs. All receptors come from a young woman in good health and CMV-seronegative.

This clone was counted between two and nine times. The V call is TRBV28, the J call TRBJ1-1; maybe TRBD1 (6 bases). Trimming cost V 4 bases and J 8 bases, with 11 bases left between them. The CDR3 is made up of 12 amino acids. Germline CDR1 is MDHEN and CDR2 is SYDVKM. The CDR3 coding sequence is TGTGCCAGCAGTTCCATCGGGACAGAAGCTTTCTTT. Amino acid sequence: CASSSIGTEAFF.

The chain carries TRBV5-1 and TRBJ2-1; D is possibly TRBD1 (6 bases). Germline CDR1 is SGHRS and CDR2 is YFSETQ. CDR3 length equals 13 residues. V lost 5 bases, J lost 4 bases, and 10 bases lay in between. The CDR3 protein is CASREQGYNEQFF. The CDR3 DNA is TGCGCCAGCAGAGAACAGGGATACAATGAGCAGTTCTTC.

This clone showed up just once. The CDR3 spells CASGDSTHSGNTIYF. CDR3 DNA: TGTGCCAGTGGGGACAGTACCCACTCTGGAAACACCATATATTTT. V gene TRBV6-5 combines with J gene TRBJ1-3; 7 positions agree with TRBD1. From germline, CDR1 is MNHEY and CDR2 SVGAGI. V was clipped by 9 bases and J by 0 bases; unmatched bases: 8. There are 15 residues in the CDR3.

The genes are TRBV2 and TRBJ2-5, with 7 nucleotides matching TRBD2. Looked up from germline, CDR1 is SNHLY and CDR2 is FYNNEI. The V segment lost 2 bases and the J segment 5 bases; nucleotides outside the gene matches: 8. The CDR3 spans 15 residues. CDR3 protein: CASSERLGGRETQYF. Written as DNA, the CDR3 is TGTGCCAGCAGTGAAAGGCTGGGAGGGCGGGAGACCCAGTACTTC.

The chain links TRBV6-5 to TRBJ2-7, with D perhaps matching TRBD2 (5 bases). Germline lookup yields CDR1 MNHEY and CDR2 SVGAGI. V gave up 7 bases and J gave up 6 bases, with 16 bases separating them. CDR3 length equals 13 residues. The CDR3 loop is CASNRGPRAEQYV. The DNA of the CDR3 is TGTGCCAGCAATCGGGGTCCCCGGGCCGAGCAGTACGTC.

The V call is TRBV23-1, the J call TRBJ1-5; tentative D call: TRBD1 (6 bases). TRBV23-1 is labeled an ORF, and its function is uncertain. This CDR3 contains 15 residues. The germline V and J ends were trimmed by 4 bases and 2 bases, with 12 bases remaining between them. This CDR3 reads CASSPGTLGNQPQHF. CDR3 sequence (DNA): TGCGCCAGCAGTCCTGGGACACTTGGCAATCAGCCCCAGCATTTT.

The chain links TRBV27 to TRBJ2-7; D perhaps matches TRBD1 (5 bases). Trimming shortened V by 5 bases and J by 4 bases, and 21 bases separated the two germline ends. The CDR3 extends over 16 amino acids. Germline loops: CDR1 MNHEY, CDR2 SMNVEV (reference sequence). For the CDR3, the DNA is TGTGCCAGCAGTCGCTTACCACCTACACAGGCGTACGAGCAGTACTTC. This codes for CASSRLPPTQAYEQYF.

The chain carries TRBV6-6 and TRBJ2-7; weak D call: TRBD1 (7 bases). Germline assignment: CDR1 MNHNY and CDR2 SVGAGI (reference sequence). CDR3 length: 16 amino acids. The V end lost 2 bases, the J end lost 4 bases, and 18 bases lay between the germline ends. The CDR3: CASSYPPRAGGYEQYF. The CDR3 nucleotides are TGTGCCAGCAGTTACCCGCCGAGGGCAGGGGGGTACGAGCAGTACTTC.

The chain combines TRBV7-2 with TRBJ2-5; D remains unclear. Trimming took 2 bases from V and 5 from J, leaving 6 bases between them. The CDR3 runs 12 residues. Germline CDR1 reads SGHTA; CDR2 reads FQGNSA. The CDR3 DNA is TGTGCCAGCAGCTTATCCCGTGAGACCCAGTACTTC. Translated: CASSLSRETQYF.

CDR3 DNA: TGCAGCGTGACAGGGTGGGGGGAAGAGACCCAGTACTTC. Amino acids: CSVTGWGEETQYF. The rearrangement uses TRBV29-1 and TRBJ2-5, with a possible D match to TRBD1 (7 bases). Germline V gene sequence: CDR1 SQVTM, CDR2 ANQGSEA. This CDR3 has 13 amino acids. Between the trimmed V and J ends, which lost 6 bases and 3 bases, there was a span of 14 bases.

The chain is built from TRBV9 and TRBJ2-1; D might be TRBD1 (6 bases). Germline V gene lookup returns CDR1 SGDLS and CDR2 YYNGEE. Trimming left V 0 bases short and J 8 bases short, with 15 bases between. This CDR3 is built from 15 residues. This chain's CDR3 is CASSVGTAWGHEQFF. The DNA of the CDR3 is TGTGCCAGCAGCGTAGGGACAGCGTGGGGCCATGAGCAGTTCTTC.

This clone was detected once. The chain is built from TRBV27 and TRBJ1-1; 7 bases map to TRBD1. Trimming took 2 bases from V and 0 from J; bases not matched to a gene: 9. The CDR3 is made up of 17 amino acids. Germline V gene sequence: CDR1 MNHEY, CDR2 SMNVEV (reference sequence). The CDR3 sequence is CASSLGRTGSVNTEAFF. DNA for the CDR3: TGTGCCAGCAGTTTAGGACGGACAGGAAGCGTGAACACTGAAGCTTTCTTT.

This chain uses TRBV12-1 with TRBJ2-7; TRBD1, as called in the table, went unchecked against the DNA. TRBV12-1 is noted as a pseudogene. This CDR3 has 14 residues. The CDR3 region is CASSPQGCSYEQYV. For the CDR3, the DNA is TGTGCCAGCAGCCCCCAGGGGTGCTCCTACGAGCAGTACGTC.

On this clone: Other DNA sequences in this sample translate to the same CDR3. The chain is built from TRBV5-1 and TRBJ2-5; D is uncertain. CDR1 is SGHRS and CDR2 is YFSETQ in the germline V gene. The CDR3 consists of 13 residues. V lost 4 bases to trimming and J lost 2 bases, with 9 bases between them. For the CDR3, the DNA is TGCGCCAGCAGCCCCGGTCTGCAAGAGACCCAGTACTTC. It codes for CASSPGLQETQYF. The complete variable domain, with remaining parts taken from reference TRBV5-1 and TRBJ2-5, reads KAGVTQTPRYLIKTRGQQVTLSCSPISGHRSVSWYQQTPGQGLQFLFEYFSETQRNKGNFPGRFSGRQFSNSRSEMNVSTLELGDSALYLCASSPGLQETQYFGPGTRLLVL.

This clone was recorded once. The rearrangement joins TRBV19 to TRBJ2-1, with 13 bases identical to TRBD2. CDR3 length: 17 residues. J was trimmed by 4 bases and V by 5 bases; bases with no gene match: 8. The germline gives CDR1 LNHDA, CDR2 SQIVND (reference sequence). The CDR3 DNA is TGTGCCAGTAGTTCTGGGACTAGCGGGACGTTTTACAATGAGCAGTTCTTC. Residues: CASSSGTSGTFYNEQFF.

Details on this clone: This sample also contains other DNA sequences that code for the same CDR3. The rearrangement uses TRBV28 and TRBJ1-2; D remains ambiguous. Germline-derived CDR1 and CDR2 are MDHEN and SYDVKM. The germline V and J ends were trimmed by 3 bases and 4 bases, with 6 bases remaining between them. The length of the CDR3 is 12 residues. The CDR3 nucleotides are TGTGCCAGCAGTTTTAACAGCTATGGCTACACCTTC. It encodes CASSFNSYGYTF.

The chain links TRBV19 to TRBJ1-6; D is unclear. CDR1 LNHDA and CDR2 SQIVND come from the germline V gene (reference sequence). The CDR3 is made up of 13 amino acids. Trimming shortened V by 5 bases and J by 7 bases, and 9 bases separated the two germline ends. The CDR3 loop reads CASSDPENSPLHF. CDR3 DNA: TGTGCCAGTAGTGACCCGGAGAATTCACCCCTCCACTTT.

The gene calls are TRBV6-6 and TRBJ2-7; D is uncertain. The CDR3 extends over 15 amino acids. CDR1 and CDR2 from the germline V gene are MNHNY and SVGAGI (reference sequence). V was pared by 0 bases and J by 3 bases, with 12 bases between. In DNA, the CDR3 is TGTGCCAGCAGTTACTCAAGGGATAGAATCTACGAGCAGTACTTC. It encodes CASSYSRDRIYEQYF.

In this sample, this clone turned up a few times. The chain has TRBV5-1 and TRBJ1-3; 7 nucleotides match TRBD1. Germline CDR1 reads SGHRS; CDR2 reads YFSETQ. CDR3 length equals 15 residues. Trimming cost V 5 bases and J 0 bases; bases outside gene matches: 5. Here the CDR3 reads CASSLQGGSGNTIYF. CDR3 sequence (DNA): TGCGCCAGCAGTCTTCAGGGGGGCTCTGGAAACACCATATATTTT.

The chain uses TRBV27 and TRBJ1-2; D not certain. The CDR3 covers 13 residues. Germline lookup yields CDR1 MNHEY and CDR2 SMNVEV (reference sequence). Between the trimmed V and J ends, which lost 4 bases and 4 bases, there was a span of 10 bases. The CDR3 bases are TGTGCCAGCAGTTCTATCGCTTCCTATGGCTACACCTTC. Amino acids: CASSSIASYGYTF.

The chain has TRBV5-1 and TRBJ2-3, with 11 bases identical to TRBD1. CDR3 length: 16 residues. V dropped 0 bases and J dropped 4; count of bases not matched to a gene: 4. Germline-derived CDR1 and CDR2 are SGHRS and YFSETQ. The CDR3 is CASSLGGQGAADTQYF. The CDR3 DNA is TGCGCCAGCAGCTTGGGAGGACAGGGGGCCGCAGATACGCAGTATTTT.

The chain combines TRBV11-2 with TRBJ2-2; D unresolved. Germline CDR1 is SGHAT and CDR2 is FQNNGV. The CDR3 is 15 amino acids. Trimming pared 2 bases from V and 2 bases from J, leaving 9 bases between. The CDR3 sequence is CASSLFSINTGELFF. Here the CDR3 DNA reads TGTGCCAGCAGCTTATTTTCAATAAACACCGGGGAGCTGTTTTTT.

This sequence joins TRBV10-3 and TRBJ2-2, with D possibly being TRBD1 (6 bases). The CDR3 contains 15 residues. With 0 bases removed from V and 9 bases from J, the gap between germline ends came to 14 bases. Germline CDR1 is ENHRY and CDR2 is SYGVKD. DNA of the CDR3: TGTGCCATCAGTGAGTCGACAGGTTCGTTCCGGGAGCTGTTTTTT. Its translation: CAISESTGSFRELFF.

The chain employs TRBV27 and TRBJ2-3, with 10 bases identical to TRBD1. The CDR3 runs 14 residues. The V segment lost 8 bases and the J segment 6 bases; nucleotides outside the gene matches: 8. From germline, CDR1 is MNHEY and CDR2 SMNVEV (reference sequence). The CDR3 DNA sequence: TGTGCCAGCCAAGTTGACAGGGGGCGGGATACGCAGTATTTT. This translates into CASQVDRGRDTQYF.